This T cell receptor (delta chain) is drawn from a study of γδ T cells in repeated Plasmodium falciparum infection. Study-wide findings and caveats: Vgamma9/Vdelta2+ repertoires stayed stably polyclonal over time and infection. Donors in Mali lived in a small rural village, largely one ethnic group.

In the case of this clone: Its matching antigen is unknown. TCRdb assigns this DNA the protein of a much larger clone, which departs from its translation at residue 16; this likely reflects a read error, and the protein shown comes from translating the DNA.

Gammadelta T cells were flow-sorted from PBMC into Vgamma9/Vdelta2+ and Vdelta2-negative populations for bulk analysis. Trimming removed 5 bases from V and 1 base from J; junction bases left unmatched: 26. CDR3 length: 22 residues. Germline V gene sequence: CDR1 TSWWSYY, CDR2 QGS. Each sorted gammadelta sample had TRG and TRD chains sequenced. TCRdb reanalyzed the multiplex PCR reads using CATT. The table shows 85,000 to 90,000 delta-chain clones, with around 1.4% occurring only once. V is TRDV1 and J is TRDJ1; 9 positions match TRDD2. TCRdb gives no J gene; it was assigned here by matching the DNA to germline. The source material was gamma-delta T cells from blood. The source of this sequence is a pool of human donors (malaria-infected and uninfected, not separated). The DNA for the CDR3 is TGTGCTCTTGGGTCATCCTTCCTACGTTATAGGGGGGCCCGAGGGAGCACCGATAAACTCATCTTT. Translation gives CALGSSFLRYRGARGSTDKLIF.